This T cell receptor (beta chain) was retrieved from a study of blood T cell repertoires in COVID-19. The CDR3 has 14 residues. The junction had 5 bases not matched to a gene; V was cut back by 6 bases and J by 2 bases. Germline CDR1 ENHRY, CDR2 SYGVKD. TCRdb's copy holds only in-frame clones and misses some; the assay was immunoSEQ multiplex PCR. The data show approximately 150,000 clones, around three quarters seen once. The sequenced sample was PBMCs or T cells enriched from blood (not recorded which). This receptor was obtained from a woman aged 70 to 79 in a cohort exposed to, infected with or recovered from COVID-19 (not recorded which). V gene TRBV10-3 combines with J gene TRBJ2-3, with TRBD1 identical over 7 bases. The CDR3 bases are TGTGCCATCAGCCTCCAGGGGGACACAGATACGCAGTATTTT. As protein: CAISLQGDTDTQYF.